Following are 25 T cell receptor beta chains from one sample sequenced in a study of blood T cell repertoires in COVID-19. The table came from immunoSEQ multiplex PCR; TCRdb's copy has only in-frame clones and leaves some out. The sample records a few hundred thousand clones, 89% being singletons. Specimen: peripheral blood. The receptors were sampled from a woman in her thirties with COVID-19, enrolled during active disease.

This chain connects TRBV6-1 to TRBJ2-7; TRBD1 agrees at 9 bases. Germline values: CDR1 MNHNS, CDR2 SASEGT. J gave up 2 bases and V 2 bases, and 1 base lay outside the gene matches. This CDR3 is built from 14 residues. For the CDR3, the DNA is TGTGCCAGCAGTGAACGGGACAGGGCCTACGAGCAGTACTTC. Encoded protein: CASSERDRAYEQYF.

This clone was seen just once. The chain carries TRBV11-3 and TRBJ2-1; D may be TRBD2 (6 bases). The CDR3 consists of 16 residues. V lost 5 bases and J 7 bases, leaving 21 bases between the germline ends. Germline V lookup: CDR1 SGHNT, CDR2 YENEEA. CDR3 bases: TGTGCCAGCAGCGACCCATGGCGTGGAGGGAGAAATGAGCAGTTCTTC. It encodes CASSDPWRGGRNEQFF.

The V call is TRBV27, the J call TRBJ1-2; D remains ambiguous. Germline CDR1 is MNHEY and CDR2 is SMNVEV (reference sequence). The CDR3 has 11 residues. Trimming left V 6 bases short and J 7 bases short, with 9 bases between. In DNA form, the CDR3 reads TGTGCCAGCAGCCCTGGGCGTGGCTACACCTTC. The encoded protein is CASSPGRGYTF.

DNA for the CDR3: TGTGCCACCAGCAGAATCGGGAACACTGAAGCTTTCTTT. Encoded protein: CATSRIGNTEAFF. The V call is TRBV15, the J call TRBJ1-1; D is unclear. The CDR3 spans 13 residues. Germline CDR1 and CDR2: LNHNV and YYDKDF (reference sequence). Trimming cost V 2 bases and J 1 base, with 5 bases left between them.

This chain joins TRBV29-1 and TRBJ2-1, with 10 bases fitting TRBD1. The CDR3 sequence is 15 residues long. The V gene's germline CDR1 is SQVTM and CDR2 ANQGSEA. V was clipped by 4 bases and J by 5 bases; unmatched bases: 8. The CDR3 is CSVVRGTGANNEQFF. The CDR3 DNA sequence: TGCAGCGTTGTCCGAGGGACAGGGGCCAACAATGAGCAGTTCTTC.

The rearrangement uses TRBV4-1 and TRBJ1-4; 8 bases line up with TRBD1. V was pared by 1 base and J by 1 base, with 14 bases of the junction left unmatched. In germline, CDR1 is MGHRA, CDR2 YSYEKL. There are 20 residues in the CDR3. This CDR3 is CASSQALTLGQGITNEKLFF. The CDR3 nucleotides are TGCGCCAGCAGCCAAGCACTAACCTTAGGACAGGGCATAACTAATGAAAAACTGTTTTTT.

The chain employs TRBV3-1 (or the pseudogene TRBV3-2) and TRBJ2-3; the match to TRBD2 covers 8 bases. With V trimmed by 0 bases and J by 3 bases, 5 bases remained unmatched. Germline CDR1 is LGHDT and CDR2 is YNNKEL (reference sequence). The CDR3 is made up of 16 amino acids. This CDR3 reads CASSQDYPGGTDTQYF. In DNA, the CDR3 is TGTGCCAGCAGCCAAGATTATCCGGGGGGGACAGATACGCAGTATTTT.

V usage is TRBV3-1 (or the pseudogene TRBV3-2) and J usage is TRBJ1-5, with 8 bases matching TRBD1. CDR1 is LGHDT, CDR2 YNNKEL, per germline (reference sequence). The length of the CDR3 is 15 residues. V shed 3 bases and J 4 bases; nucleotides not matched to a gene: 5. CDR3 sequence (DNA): TGTGCCAGCAGCCATAAGGGACAGGCAAATCAGCCCCAGCATTTT. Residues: CASSHKGQANQPQHF.

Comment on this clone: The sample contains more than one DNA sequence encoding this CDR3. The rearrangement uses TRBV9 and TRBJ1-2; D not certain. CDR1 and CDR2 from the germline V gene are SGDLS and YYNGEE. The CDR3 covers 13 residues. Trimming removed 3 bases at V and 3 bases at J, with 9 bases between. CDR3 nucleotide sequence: TGTGCCAGCAGCGCCGGGAGGGACTATGGCTACACCTTC. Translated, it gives CASSAGRDYGYTF.

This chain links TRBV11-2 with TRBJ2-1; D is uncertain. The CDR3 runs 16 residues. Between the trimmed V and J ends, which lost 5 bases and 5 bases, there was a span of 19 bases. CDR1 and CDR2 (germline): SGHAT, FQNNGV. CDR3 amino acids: CASSRRWATPNNEQFF. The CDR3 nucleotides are TGTGCCAGCAGCCGAAGGTGGGCGACCCCGAACAATGAGCAGTTCTTC.

CDR3 sequence: CASSSGRYQETQYF. In DNA, the CDR3 is TGTGCCAGCAGCTCGGGAAGATACCAAGAGACCCAGTACTTC. This chain joins TRBV7-9 and TRBJ2-5, with a possible D match to TRBD2 (5 bases). CDR1 and CDR2 (germline): SEHNR, FQNEAQ (reference sequence). V was shortened by 4 bases and J by 0 bases, with 9 bases between the two germline ends. The length of the CDR3 is 14 residues. The full variable domain, with the rest looked up from reference TRBV7-9 and TRBJ2-5, is DTGVSQNPRHKITKRGQNVTFRCDPISEHNRLYWYRQTLGQGPEFLTYFQNEAQLEKSRLLSDRFSAERPKGSFSTLEIQRTEQGDSAMYLCASSSGRYQETQYFGPGTRLLVL.

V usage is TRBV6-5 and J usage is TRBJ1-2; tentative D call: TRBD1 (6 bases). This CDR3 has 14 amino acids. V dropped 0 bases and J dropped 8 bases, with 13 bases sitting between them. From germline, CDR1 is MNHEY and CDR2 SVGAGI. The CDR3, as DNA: TGTGCCAGCAGTTACTCGCCCTCAGGGGACGGCTACACCTTC. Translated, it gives CASSYSPSGDGYTF.

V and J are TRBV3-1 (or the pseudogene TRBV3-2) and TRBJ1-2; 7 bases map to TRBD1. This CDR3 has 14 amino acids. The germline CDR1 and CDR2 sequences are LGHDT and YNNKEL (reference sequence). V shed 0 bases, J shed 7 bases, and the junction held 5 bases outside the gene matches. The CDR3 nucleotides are TGTGCCAGCAGCCAAGAAGCCAGGGGGTTTGGCTACACCTTC. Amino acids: CASSQEARGFGYTF.

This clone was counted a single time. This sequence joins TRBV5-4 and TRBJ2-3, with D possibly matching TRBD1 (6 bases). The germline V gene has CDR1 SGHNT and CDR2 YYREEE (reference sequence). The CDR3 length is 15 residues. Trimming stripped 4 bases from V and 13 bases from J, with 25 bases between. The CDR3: CASSQKGEFEGLEYF. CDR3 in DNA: TGTGCCAGCAGCCAGAAGGGGGAATTCGAGGGATTGGAGTATTTT.

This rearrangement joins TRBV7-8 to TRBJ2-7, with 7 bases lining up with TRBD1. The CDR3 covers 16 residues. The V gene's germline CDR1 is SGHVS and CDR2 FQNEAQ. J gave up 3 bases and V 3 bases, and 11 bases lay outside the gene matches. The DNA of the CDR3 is TGTGCCAGCAGCTTTTCCTCGACAGGGATCCACTACGAGCAGTACTTC. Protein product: CASSFSSTGIHYEQYF.

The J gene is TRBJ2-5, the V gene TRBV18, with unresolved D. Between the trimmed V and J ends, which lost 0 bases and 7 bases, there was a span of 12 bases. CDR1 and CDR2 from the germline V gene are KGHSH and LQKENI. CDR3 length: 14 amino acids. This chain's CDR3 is CASSPPISTGTQYF. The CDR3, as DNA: TGTGCCAGCTCACCACCGATAAGCACGGGGACCCAGTACTTC.

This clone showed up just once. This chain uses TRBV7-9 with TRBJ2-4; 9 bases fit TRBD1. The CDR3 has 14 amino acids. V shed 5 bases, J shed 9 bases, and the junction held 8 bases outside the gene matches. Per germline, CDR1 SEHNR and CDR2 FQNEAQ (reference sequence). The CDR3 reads CASSGEGQGGIQYF. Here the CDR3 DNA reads TGTGCCAGCAGCGGAGAGGGACAGGGCGGCATTCAGTACTTC.

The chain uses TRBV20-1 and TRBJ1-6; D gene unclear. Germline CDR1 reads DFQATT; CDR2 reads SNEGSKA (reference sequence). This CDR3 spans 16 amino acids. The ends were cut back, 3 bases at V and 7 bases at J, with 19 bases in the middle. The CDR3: CSASWEEGLGNSPLHF. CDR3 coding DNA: TGCAGTGCTAGTTGGGAGGAAGGGTTAGGGAATTCACCCCTCCACTTT.

The CDR3 DNA is TGTGCCAGCAGTGAACTAACAACAATGGCTAGCGAGACAGATACGCAGTATTTT. It specifies CASSELTTMASETDTQYF. The chain is built from TRBV6-1 and TRBJ2-3, with D possibly TRBD2 on 6 matching bases. CDR3 length equals 18 residues. Germline loops: CDR1 MNHNS, CDR2 SASEGT. Trimming left V 2 bases short and J 3 bases short, with 21 bases between.

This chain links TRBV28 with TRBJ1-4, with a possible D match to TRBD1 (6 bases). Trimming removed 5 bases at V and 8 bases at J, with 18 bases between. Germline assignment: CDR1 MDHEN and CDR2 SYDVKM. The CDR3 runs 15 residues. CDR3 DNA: TGTGCCAGCAGTGAGCGAGGGGGGGCAGGAGAAAAACTGTTTTTT. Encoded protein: CASSERGGAGEKLFF.

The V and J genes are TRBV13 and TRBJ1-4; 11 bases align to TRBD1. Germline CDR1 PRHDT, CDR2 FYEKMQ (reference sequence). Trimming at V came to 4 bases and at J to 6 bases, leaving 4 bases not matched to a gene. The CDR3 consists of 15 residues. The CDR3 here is CASSWGQGVYEKLFF. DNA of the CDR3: TGTGCCAGCAGCTGGGGACAGGGGGTATATGAAAAACTGTTTTTT.

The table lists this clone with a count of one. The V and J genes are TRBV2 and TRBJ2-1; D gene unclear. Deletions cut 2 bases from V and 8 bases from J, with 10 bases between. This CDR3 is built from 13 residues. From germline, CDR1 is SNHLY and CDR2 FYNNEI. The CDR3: CASSESFADEQFF. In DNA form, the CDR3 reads TGTGCCAGCAGTGAAAGCTTCGCGGATGAGCAGTTCTTC.

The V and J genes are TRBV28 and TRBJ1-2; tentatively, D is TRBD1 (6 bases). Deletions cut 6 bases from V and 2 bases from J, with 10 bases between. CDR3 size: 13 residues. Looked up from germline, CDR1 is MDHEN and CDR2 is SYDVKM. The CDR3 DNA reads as TGTGCCAGCAGCCCCCAGGGGAACTATGGCTACACCTTC. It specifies CASSPQGNYGYTF.

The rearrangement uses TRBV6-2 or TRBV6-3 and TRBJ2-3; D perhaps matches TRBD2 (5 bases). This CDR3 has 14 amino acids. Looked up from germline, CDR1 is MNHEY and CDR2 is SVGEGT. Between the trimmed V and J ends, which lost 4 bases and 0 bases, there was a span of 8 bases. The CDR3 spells CASSWETSTDTQYF. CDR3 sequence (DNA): TGTGCCAGCAGTTGGGAGACTAGCACAGATACGCAGTATTTT.

The CDR3, as DNA: TGTGCCAGCAGCCGTCCCGGGACATCAGATACGCAGTATTTT. This codes for CASSRPGTSDTQYF. The V and J genes are TRBV7-2 and TRBJ2-3; perhaps TRBD1 as D (6 bases). Germline values: CDR1 SGHTA, CDR2 FQGNSA. Trimming took off 5 bases at V and 4 bases at J, with 13 bases between the two ends. This CDR3 contains 14 residues.